This T cell receptor (beta chain) was captured by sequencing in a study of blood T cells in healthy people across ages. Study-wide findings and caveats: Older individuals had lower TCR beta diversity per million T cells (the decline was roughly linear).

A second PCR, run for about 7 to 11 cycles, used a sample-barcoded 5' primer plus a J-beta primer mix. TCRdb recomputed calls from the 5' RACE reads with MiXCR, one row per CDR3 protein. Of some 1.7 million distinct CDR3 sequences listed, 28% are singletons. Germline CDR1 reads WNHNN; CDR2 reads SYGVQD (reference sequence). The CDR3 is 13 residues long. The germline V and J ends were trimmed by 2 bases and 7 bases, with 12 bases remaining between them. In this sample, this clonotype turned up a few times. Its cognate antigen is unknown. The chain couples TRBV10-1 to TRBJ2-7; D is perhaps TRBD2 (6 bases). The origin of this receptor is a woman aged 25-40 years in good health. Material for sequencing was blood. CDR3 amino acids: CASSEPPAGEQYF. CDR3 DNA sequence: TGCGCCAGCAGTGAGCCCCCGGCGGGGGAGCAGTACTTC.